These T cell receptor beta chains were read from a single sample in a study of T cells in Graves' hyperthyroidism and ophthalmopathy. TCRdb called the multiplex PCR reads again in MiXCR, with one record for every CDR3 protein. The data hold 650,000 to 800,000 distinct CDR3 sequences, with 40% to 55% observed a single time. Sequencing was done on a sample of peripheral blood or thyroid tissue (not recorded which). The receptors come from an adult man with Graves' disease, either hyperthyroidism or ophthalmopathy (not recorded which). The CDR3 runs from the conserved cysteine through the conserved F or W. The D gene is left open where the match is weak. The size field is filled for only some rows; it gives once, few, many or a size class.

CDR3nt	CDR3aa	abundance	v_gene	d_gene	j_gene
TGTGCCAGCAGCTCCACAGTCTATGGCTACACCTTC	CASSSTVYGYTF	many	TRBV7-2	-	TRBJ1-2
TGTGCCAGCAGCGTAATAGGAGGATCTAGCAATCAGCCCCAGCATTTT	CASSVIGGSSNQPQHF	few	TRBV7-2	-	TRBJ1-5
TGTGCCAGCAGTTACGAAATCGGGCAGGGCGATCAGCCCCAGCATTTT	CASSYEIGQGDQPQHF	-	TRBV7-2	-	TRBJ1-5
TGTGCCAGCAGCCAAGATAACAGGGGCTACGAGCAGTACTTC	CASSQDNRGYEQYF	-	TRBV14	TRBD1	TRBJ2-7
TGTGCCAGCAGTGAGGACAGCAAAGAGACCCAGTACTTC	CASSEDSKETQYF	many	TRBV2	-	TRBJ2-5
TGCAGTGCTAGAGATACATCGGCAGGGGGTTCACCCCTCCACTTT	CSARDTSAGGSPLHF	few	TRBV20-1	TRBD1	TRBJ1-6
TGTGCCAGCAGCCTCGGACAGATGAGCTCTGGGGCCAACGTCCTGACTTTC	CASSLGQMSSGANVLTF	-	TRBV7-8	-	TRBJ2-6
TGCAGTGCTAGAGTGTCCACATCCAACGAAAAACTGTTTTTT	CSARVSTSNEKLFF	many	TRBV20-1	-	TRBJ1-4
TGTGCCAGCAGCTTAGACGGCCCCGGGGAGCTGTTTTTT	CASSLDGPGELFF	many	TRBV7-9	-	TRBJ2-2
TGCGCCAGCAGCTTGGTAGCGAAGAACACCGGGGAGCTGTTTTTT	CASSLVAKNTGELFF	many	TRBV5-1	-	TRBJ2-2
TGCAGTGCCCTCGGCGAAGAGACCCAGTACTTC	CSALGEETQYF	-	TRBV20-1	-	TRBJ2-5
TGTGCCAGCAGCGTCCCGACCCGCGGCTACGAGCAGTACTTC	CASSVPTRGYEQYF	few	TRBV7-8	-	TRBJ2-7
TGCGCCAGCAGCACCACGACAGGAATGAACACTGAAGCTTTCTTT	CASSTTTGMNTEAFF	few	TRBV5-1	-	TRBJ1-1
TGCGCCAGCCCTGGGACTAGATCCGGGACACCCCACGAGCAGTACTTC	CASPGTRSGTPHEQYF	-	TRBV10-2	TRBD2	TRBJ2-7
TGTGCCAGCAGTTCTGACAGGGTGGATGGCTACACCTTC	CASSSDRVDGYTF	-	TRBV7-9	TRBD1	TRBJ1-2
TGCGCCAGCAGCTTGGATGCCGGGCGGAACACTGAAGCTTTCTTT	CASSLDAGRNTEAFF	-	TRBV5-1	-	TRBJ1-1
TGCAGCCTTAGACCGGACAGGGGGCCTGAAGCTTTCTTT	CSLRPDRGPEAFF	-	TRBV29-1	TRBD1	TRBJ1-1
TGTGCCAGCAGCCAGGGATTTGGCTACACCTTC	CASSQGFGYTF	many	TRBV7-9	-	TRBJ1-2
TGCAGCGTTGCATTCGGAGGCTATGGCTACACCTTC	CSVAFGGYGYTF	many	TRBV29-1	-	TRBJ1-2
TGTGCCACCGCCAAGGACAGGACTGAGCAGCCCCAGCATTTT	CATAKDRTEQPQHF	many	TRBV24-1	TRBD1	TRBJ1-5
TGCAGTGCTAGAGGGGGGGGGATGAACACTGAAGCTTTCTTT	CSARGGGMNTEAFF	-	TRBV29-1	-	TRBJ1-1
TGTGCCAGCGTGGTAGCGCAGGGGCTTGAAGCTTTCTTT	CASVVAQGLEAFF	-	TRBV6-5	-	TRBJ1-1
TGTGCCACCAGTGAATCGAAAGGTCCTGCGGGAAACACCATATATTTT	CATSESKGPAGNTIYF	-	TRBV24-1	-	TRBJ1-3
TGTGCCAGCAGTGACCCCGGGAGGGATAACTATGGCTACACCTTC	CASSDPGRDNYGYTF	many	TRBV2	-	TRBJ1-2
TGTGCCACCAGCGTTCACGGGACGTCTGGAAACACCATATATTTT	CATSVHGTSGNTIYF	many	TRBV15	-	TRBJ1-3
TGTGCCACCAGTGGGACAGCCTTTGGGCAAGAGACCCAGTACTTC	CATSGTAFGQETQYF	many	TRBV24-1	-	TRBJ2-5
TGTGCCAGCAGCATCGCCGGGACAGGCGAAGCTTTCTTT	CASSIAGTGEAFF	-	TRBV5-4	TRBD1	TRBJ1-1
TGTGCCAGCAGCCCCGCGATGTTT	CASSPAMF	-	TRBV6-6	-	TRBJ1-1
TGTGCCAGCAGTTTAGGGTGGGGGTCAGATAATTCACCCCTCCACTTT	CASSLGWGSDNSPLHF	-	TRBV2	-	TRBJ1-6
TGCAGCGGCCAGTACGGGATGGAGACCATATATTTT	CSGQYGMETIYF	-	TRBV29-1	-	TRBJ1-3
TGTGCCAGCAGCGCCCAGACAGGGATCAAGGAGATCTTC	CASSAQTGIKEIF	few	TRBV7-2	TRBD1	TRBJ1-2
TGTGCCAGCAGTTACTCACGGCGGAACACTGAAGCTTTCTTT	CASSYSRRNTEAFF	-	TRBV10-3	-	TRBJ1-1
TGTGCCAGCAGCCCCACAGTCAAATGGGGTTACGAGCAGTACTTC	CASSPTVKWGYEQYF	few	TRBV7-8	-	TRBJ2-7
TGTGCCAGCAGGTCAGGATCCTCTGGAAACACCATATATTTT	CASRSGSSGNTIYF	-	TRBV7-6	-	TRBJ1-3
TGTGCCAGCAGCCCTTGGGGGGAGACCCAGTACTTC	CASSPWGETQYF	-	TRBV7-2	-	TRBJ2-5
TGTGCCAGTAGTATAGTAACGGATTATAGCAATCAGCCCCAGCATTTT	CASSIVTDYSNQPQHF	-	TRBV19	-	TRBJ1-5
TGTGCCAGCAGTTTAGGCGGCAGGAGGAACACCATATATTTT	CASSLGGRRNTIYF	once	TRBV12-3/TRBV12-4	-	TRBJ1-3
TGTGCCATCAACGGACAGTTTCTCACCTTC	CAINGQFLTF	-	TRBV10-3	-	TRBJ1-2
TGTGCCAGCAGCCTCGGGACTCTAAATCAGCCCCAGCATTTT	CASSLGTLNQPQHF	few	TRBV5-6	-	TRBJ1-5
TGTGCCAGCAGTCGACAGGGGGCAGTTGAGCAGTTCTTC	CASSRQGAVEQFF	once	TRBV7-8	TRBD1	TRBJ2-1
TGTGCCAGCAGCCTCTGGGACAGGGGTAATCAGCCCCAGCATTTT	CASSLWDRGNQPQHF	-	TRBV11-1	TRBD1	TRBJ1-5
TGTGCCAGCAGCCTCCTTGCTCAGACAGGCTGGGGCTATGGCTACACCTTC	CASSLLAQTGWGYGYTF	-	TRBV11-2	-	TRBJ1-2